This T cell receptor (beta chain) appears in the sequencing data of a study of T-cell memory formation after mild COVID-19. Constant-segment primers and 5'RACE yielded cDNA libraries for TCR alpha and TCR beta, each carrying sample barcodes and UMIs. TCRdb re-analysed the 5' RACE reads in MiXCR, keeping a single row per CDR3 protein. The sample has some 210,000 distinct CDR3 sequences, roughly a tenth seen once. Study results and limitations: While clones contracting from day 15 to 85 were balanced between CD4 and CD8, later expanders leaned CD4+. A second wave of clones peaked on day 37, and their SARS-CoV-2 specificity went unconfirmed. Pre-infection memory already had some responding clones, implying cross-reactive memory joined.

This CDR3 is built from 13 residues. V lost 4 bases to trimming and J lost 5 bases, with 13 bases between them. Looked up from germline, CDR1 is SGDLS and CDR2 is YYNGEE. This clonotype has more than one count but fewer than ten. Its antigen is undetermined. V is TRBV9 and J is TRBJ2-7; maybe TRBD1 (5 bases). This clonotype was sampled from a man younger than 35 who had mild COVID-19 (a few samples of this study predate the infection). Cell type and time point are not known. Sequencing was done on a sample of PBMCs or a T cell subset sorted from them (not recorded which). CDR3 coding DNA: TGTGCCAGCAGCAGCAGGGTCAGAAACGAGCAGTACTTC. Protein sequence: CASSSRVRNEQYF.